The present T cell receptor beta chain was sequenced within a study of blood T cell repertoires in COVID-19. Overall study context: Samples taken during acute and convalescent COVID-19 were collected in the United States, Italy and Spain. T cells, B-cell-depleted T cells, or PBMCs supplied cDNA or gDNA.

Authors' methods: Reference gene primer amplification in the assay estimated nucleated cell counts. Method: immunoSEQ multiplex PCR; TCRdb's copy keeps in-frame clones and lacks some. The DNA gave D and trimming, while V, J and clone size come from that table. The sample contains fewer than 200,000 clones, 75% to 85% of which appear only once. The CDR3 totals 14 residues. Trimming cost V 3 bases and J 4 bases; bases outside gene matches: 5. Germline loops: CDR1 LNHDA, CDR2 SQIVND (reference sequence). Material: peripheral blood. The origin of this receptor is a human donor in a cohort sampled during active COVID-19. V is TRBV19 and J is TRBJ1-1; the match to TRBD1 covers 7 bases. The CDR3 nucleotides read TGTGCCAGTAGTATGACAGGGTCGATCACTGAAGCTTTCTTT. Translation gives CASSMTGSITEAFF.